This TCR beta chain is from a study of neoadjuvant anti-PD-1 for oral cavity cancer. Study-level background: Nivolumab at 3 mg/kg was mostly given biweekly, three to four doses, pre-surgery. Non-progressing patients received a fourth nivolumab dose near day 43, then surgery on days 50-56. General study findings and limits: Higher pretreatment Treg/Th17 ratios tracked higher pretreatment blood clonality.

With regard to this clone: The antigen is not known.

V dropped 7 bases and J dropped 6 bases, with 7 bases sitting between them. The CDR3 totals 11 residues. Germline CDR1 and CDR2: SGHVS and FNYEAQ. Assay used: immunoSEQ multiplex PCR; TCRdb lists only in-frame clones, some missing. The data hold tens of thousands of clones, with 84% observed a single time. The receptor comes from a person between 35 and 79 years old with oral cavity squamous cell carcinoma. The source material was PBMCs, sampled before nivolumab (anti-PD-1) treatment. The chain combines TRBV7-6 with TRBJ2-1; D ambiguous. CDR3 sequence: CASTGVNEQFF. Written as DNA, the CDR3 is TGTGCCAGCACTGGGGTCAATGAGCAGTTCTTC. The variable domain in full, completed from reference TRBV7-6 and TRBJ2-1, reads GAGVSQSPRYKVTKRGQDVALRCDPISGHVSLYWYRQALGQGPEFLTYFNYEAQQDKSGLPNDRFSAERPEGSISTLTIQRTEQRDSAMYRCASTGVNEQFFGPGTRLTVL.